Listed here are 19 T cell receptor beta chains from one sample, sequenced in a study of identical twins. Each CDR3 protein is one row after TCRdb ran MiXCR on the 5' RACE reads. The sample has 300,000 to 400,000 distinct CDR3 sequences, over 9% seen once. These data were likewise used in another study, on yellow fever vaccine responses in identical twins.

Sequencing used CD8+ T cells sorted from blood. The receptors derive from a woman aged 18-29 years in good health.

This clonotype came up a few times. The chain links TRBV13 to TRBJ2-1; 10 bases fit TRBD2. The CDR3 spans 16 residues. Trimming at V came to 5 bases and at J to 7 bases, leaving 11 bases not matched to a gene. Germline V lookup: CDR1 PRHDT, CDR2 FYEKMQ (reference sequence). CDR3 loop: CASSPPRAGGWNEQFF. CDR3 coding DNA: TGTGCCAGCAGCCCACCCCGAGCGGGAGGGTGGAATGAGCAGTTCTTC.

This chain uses TRBV6-2 or TRBV6-3 with TRBJ2-7; D assignment may be TRBD1 or TRBD2 (5 bases each). Trimming stripped 0 bases from V and 3 bases from J, with 27 bases between. CDR3 size: 20 residues. Germline V gene sequence: CDR1 MNHEY, CDR2 SVGEGT. The CDR3 reads CASSYSSREGVREKRYEQYF. In DNA, the CDR3 is TGTGCCAGCAGTTACTCATCTAGGGAAGGGGTCAGGGAGAAGCGCTACGAGCAGTACTTC.

J is TRBJ2-2 and V is TRBV12-3 or TRBV12-4; TRBD1 is a possible D gene (6 bases). Deletions cut 5 bases from V and 7 bases from J, with 20 bases between. The CDR3 covers 16 residues. The CDR3 DNA reads as TGTGCCAGCAGTGCGCCTAGACAGGTTTTGTACGGGGAGCTGTTTTTT. Translated, it gives CASSAPRQVLYGELFF.

Turning to this clonotype: Just one base apart from a much larger clone, this may be a read error. The V and J genes are TRBV24-1 and TRBJ2-3; a possible D gene is TRBD2 (5 bases). The CDR3 runs 17 residues. V gave up 7 bases and J gave up 4 bases, with 23 bases separating them. Germline-derived CDR1 and CDR2 are KGHDR and SFDVKD. As DNA, the CDR3 is TGTGCCACCAGCGCCCACTTGGACGGACCTAGCTCAGATACGCAGTATTTT. This sequence encodes CATSAHLDGPSSDTQYF.

The chain combines TRBV9 with TRBJ1-1; unclear D gene. V was trimmed by 4 bases and J by 1 base, leaving 8 bases between them. Germline CDR1 SGDLS, CDR2 YYNGEE. The CDR3 runs 13 residues. Here the CDR3 reads CASSRGANTEAFF. The DNA of the CDR3 is TGTGCCAGCAGCCGAGGAGCGAACACTGAAGCTTTCTTT.

This clonotype was recorded at least ten times. The chain combines TRBV7-9 with TRBJ2-5, with D tentatively TRBD1 (5 bases). Germline loops: CDR1 SEHNR, CDR2 FQNEAQ (reference sequence). This CDR3 is 14 amino acids long. V gave up 0 bases and J gave up 1 base, with 6 bases separating them. The DNA of the CDR3 is TGTGCCAGCAGCTTAGCGACAGTCCAAGAGACCCAGTACTTC. Translated: CASSLATVQETQYF.

This clonotype was picked up a small number of times. The chain links TRBV5-6 to TRBJ2-1; TRBD2 matches 8 bases. Per germline, CDR1 SGHDT and CDR2 YYEEEE. This CDR3 region has 16 residues. Trimming removed 6 bases from V and 3 bases from J; junction bases left unmatched: 11. The CDR3 region has the DNA TGTGCCAGCATCGACCGTCGGGGGGGGTTCTACAATGAGCAGTTCTTC. Protein product: CASIDRRGGFYNEQFF.

The chain uses TRBV29-1 and TRBJ1-5, with D tentatively TRBD1 (6 bases). Germline V gives CDR1 SQVTM, CDR2 ANQGSEA. Trimming stripped 4 bases from V and 6 bases from J, with 13 bases between. The CDR3 covers 13 residues. Written as DNA, the CDR3 is TGCAGCGTTGTATCAGGGGACGGTCAGCCCCAGCATTTT. Protein product: CSVVSGDGQPQHF.

This clonotype was picked up a small number of times. The chain combines TRBV20-1 with TRBJ1-1; D perhaps matches TRBD1 (5 bases). Germline lookup yields CDR1 DFQATT and CDR2 SNEGSKA (reference sequence). This CDR3 is built from 12 residues. CDR3 DNA: TGCAGGGCTGCTAGGGGAGGCACTGAAGCTTTCTTT. This sequence encodes CRAARGGTEAFF.

V is TRBV12-5 and J is TRBJ2-7; D gene ambiguous. Germline CDR1 is LGHNT and CDR2 is FRNRAP. The ends were cut back, 1 base at V and 3 bases at J, with 7 bases in the middle. The CDR3 is 13 residues long. CDR3 sequence (DNA): TGTGCTAGTGGTTTGGGCGGAGTCTACGAGCAGTACTTC. It translates to CASGLGGVYEQYF.

The chain uses TRBV28 and TRBJ1-5; D unclear. The CDR3 is 14 residues long. Deletions cut 3 bases from V and 3 bases from J, with 9 bases between. Germline assignment: CDR1 MDHEN and CDR2 SYDVKM. The CDR3 DNA is TGTGCCAGCAGTTTGTTGGGAACCAATCAGCCCCAGCATTTT. Protein product: CASSLLGTNQPQHF.

The V call is TRBV7-8, the J call TRBJ2-1; TRBD2 matches at 9 bases. The germline gives CDR1 SGHVS, CDR2 FQNEAQ. Trimming removed 0 bases from V and 3 bases from J; junction bases left unmatched: 9. The CDR3 has 18 residues. Written as DNA, the CDR3 is TGTGCCAGCAGCTTAGCGCGATTGCTAGCGGGGAACTACAATGAGCAGTTCTTC. This gives the protein CASSLARLLAGNYNEQFF.

CDR3 region: CASRTPTSGFGTGELFF. The CDR3, as DNA: TGTGCCAGCAGAACCCCGACTAGCGGGTTTGGCACCGGGGAGCTGTTTTTT. The V and J genes are TRBV6-2 or TRBV6-3 and TRBJ2-2; 10 nucleotides line up with TRBD2. CDR1 is MNHEY and CDR2 is SVGEGT in the germline V gene. V trimming: 6 bases; J trimming: 4 bases; junction bases outside the gene matches: 11. The CDR3 sequence is 17 residues long.

Here the CDR3 reads CASSLATGPPEAFF. CDR3 coding DNA: TGTGCCAGCAGTTTAGCAACCGGACCGCCCGAAGCTTTCTTT. The V and J genes are TRBV12-3 or TRBV12-4 and TRBJ1-1; D not resolved. V gave up 0 bases and J gave up 8 bases, with 13 bases separating them. The CDR3 loop spans 14 amino acids.

This clonotype was found many times. The J gene is TRBJ2-2, the V gene TRBV6-5, with unresolved D. V lost 0 bases and J lost 8, with 10 bases in between. Germline CDR1 is MNHEY and CDR2 is SVGAGI. There are 14 residues in the CDR3. Written as DNA, the CDR3 is TGTGCCAGCAGTTACTCATCTAGTTCGGGGGAGCTGTTTTTT. As protein: CASSYSSSSGELFF.

This clonotype appeared a few times. The V and J genes are TRBV28 and TRBJ2-2; 8 bases map to TRBD1. Trimming at V came to 5 bases and at J to 7 bases, leaving 3 bases not matched to a gene. Germline CDR1 reads MDHEN; CDR2 reads SYDVKM. The length of the CDR3 is 13 residues. The CDR3 region is CASSHGTGGELFF. The CDR3 nucleotides read TGTGCCAGCAGTCACGGGACAGGCGGGGAGCTGTTTTTT.

This clonotype has a count of ten or more. The gene calls are TRBV20-1 and TRBJ2-7; TRBD2 matches at 7 bases. CDR3 length: 15 amino acids. V trimming: 3 bases; J trimming: 5 bases; junction bases outside the gene matches: 13. Looked up from germline, CDR1 is DFQATT and CDR2 is SNEGSKA (reference sequence). CDR3 protein: CSASDRGGSDHEQYF. DNA for the CDR3: TGCAGTGCTAGTGACCGGGGCGGGAGTGACCACGAGCAGTACTTC.

In this sample, this clonotype turned up a few times. CDR3 sequence reads: CASRNGGPFYEQYF. Written as DNA, the CDR3 is TGTGCCAGCAGAAATGGAGGGCCTTTCTACGAGCAGTACTTC. This chain connects TRBV27 to TRBJ2-7; weak D call: TRBD2 (6 bases). The CDR3 covers 14 residues. Per germline, CDR1 MNHEY and CDR2 SMNVEV (reference sequence). V gave up 6 bases and J gave up 3 bases, with 15 bases separating them.

The count of this clonotype is one. The V and J genes are TRBV5-8 and TRBJ2-3; D ambiguous. V was pared by 8 bases and J by 5 bases, with 24 bases between. CDR3 length: 16 amino acids. Germline-derived CDR1 and CDR2 are SGHTS and YDEGEE. Here the CDR3 reads CARSPGAQILLDTQYF. Written as DNA, the CDR3 is TGTGCCAGGAGCCCCGGAGCCCAGATCTTGTTAGATACGCAGTATTTT.